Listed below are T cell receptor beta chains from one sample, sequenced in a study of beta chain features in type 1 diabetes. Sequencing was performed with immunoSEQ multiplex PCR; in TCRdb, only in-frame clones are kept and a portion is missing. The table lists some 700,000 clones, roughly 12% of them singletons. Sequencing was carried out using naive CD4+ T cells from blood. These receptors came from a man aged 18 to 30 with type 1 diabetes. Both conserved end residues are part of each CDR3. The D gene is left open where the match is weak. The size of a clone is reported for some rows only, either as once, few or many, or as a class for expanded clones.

CASSAAGNTGELFF	TGTGCCAGCAGCGCCGCAGGGAACACCGGGGAGCTGTTTTTT	NA	NA	TRBJ2-2	TRBV11-2
CASSSQEGNTIYF	TGTGCCAGCAGCTCACAGGAAGGAAACACCATATATTTT	NA	few	TRBJ1-3	TRBV5-8
CASSLASGQAYEQYF	TGTGCCAGCAGCTTAGCGTCGGGACAGGCCTACGAGCAGTACTTC	TRBD1	few	TRBJ2-7	TRBV7-9
CAWGPTGNTEAFF	TGTGCCTGGGGCCCGACAGGGAACACTGAAGCTTTCTTT	NA	NA	TRBJ1-1	TRBV30
CASSEPPGDTQYF	TGCGCCAGCAGCGAACCCCCTGGGGATACGCAGTATTTT	NA	NA	TRBJ2-3	TRBV5-1
CASSTAVVSSQKLFF	TGTGCCAGCAGCACAGCTGTCGTTTCTTCCCAAAAACTGTTTTTT	NA	NA	TRBJ1-4	TRBV7-2
CASTNPIGQGADGANVLTF	TGTGCCAGCACCAATCCCATAGGACAGGGGGCAGATGGGGCCAACGTCCTGACTTTC	TRBD1	few	TRBJ2-6	TRBV5-4
CASVDFEGTEAFF	TGCGCCAGCGTTGATTTTGAGGGGACTGAAGCTTTCTTT	NA	few	TRBJ1-1	TRBV5-1
CASRILAGATYNEQFF	TGTGCCAGCAGAATACTAGCGGGGGCTACCTACAATGAGCAGTTCTTC	TRBD2	few	TRBJ2-1	TRBV2
CASTKGDSGTAQETQYF	TGTGCCAGCACCAAGGGGGACTCAGGGACGGCCCAAGAGACCCAGTACTTC	NA	few	TRBJ2-5	TRBV7-9
CASSPGDAGNTIYF	TGTGCTAGCAGCCCTGGGGACGCTGGAAACACCATATATTTT	NA	NA	TRBJ1-3	TRBV7-7
CAWRSLGSGNTIYF	TGTGCCTGGAGATCTCTAGGCTCTGGAAACACCATATATTTT	NA	once	TRBJ1-3	TRBV30
CASSPAAGVSYNEQFF	TGTGCCAGCAGCCCAGCCGCCGGGGTCTCCTACAATGAGCAGTTCTTC	NA	NA	TRBJ2-1	TRBV9
CSVGPGQTSYGYTF	TGCAGCGTTGGGCCGGGACAGACAAGCTATGGCTACACCTTC	TRBD1	few	TRBJ1-2	TRBV29-1
CASSQPGRNEQYF	TGCGCCAGCAGCCAACCCGGACGGAATGAGCAGTACTTC	NA	NA	TRBJ2-7	TRBV4-1
CASSQGGQLNTEAFF	TGCGCCAGCAGCCAAGGGGGACAGCTGAACACTGAAGCTTTCTTT	TRBD1	few	TRBJ1-1	TRBV4-1
CASSPRVGVGEQYF	TGTGCCAGCAGCCCTCGGGTGGGGGTCGGCGAGCAGTACTTC	NA	few	TRBJ2-7	TRBV9
CASSPGGKWEQYF	TGTGCCAGCAGCCCCGGGGGGAAATGGGAGCAGTACTTC	TRBD2	NA	TRBJ2-7	TRBV7-9
CASKIQGSTEAFF	TGTGCCAGTAAGATACAGGGGAGCACTGAAGCTTTCTTT	TRBD1	NA	TRBJ1-1	TRBV19
CAWSAGEADEKLFF	TGTGCCTGGAGTGCTGGGGAAGCGGATGAAAAACTGTTTTTT	NA	NA	TRBJ1-4	TRBV30
CASVRDWSSYNEQFF	TGTGCCAGCGTACGGGACTGGAGCTCCTACAATGAGCAGTTCTTC	NA	few	TRBJ2-1	TRBV25-1
CASSPVDGAPHYGYTF	TGTGCCAGCAGCCCCGTAGACGGCGCCCCCCACTATGGCTACACCTTC	NA	NA	TRBJ1-2	TRBV7-9
CASSHGRDSAITDTQYF	TGTGCCAGCAGCCATGGGCGGGACAGCGCGATTACAGATACGCAGTATTTT	NA	few	TRBJ2-3	TRBV11-3
CASSLQGRVQETQYF	TGTGCCAGCAGCTTACAGGGGAGGGTCCAAGAGACCCAGTACTTC	NA	few	TRBJ2-5	TRBV5-6
CAWGIGGFSNQPQHF	TGTGCCTGGGGGATAGGGGGGTTTAGCAATCAGCCCCAGCATTTT	NA	few	TRBJ1-5	TRBV30
CSARGPGELFF	TGCAGTGCTAGAGGCCCCGGGGAGCTGTTTTTT	NA	few	TRBJ2-2	TRBV20-1
CASSLGLGQGNEQFF	TGTGCCAGCAGCCTCGGGTTGGGACAGGGAAATGAGCAGTTCTTC	TRBD1	NA	TRBJ2-1	TRBV11-3
CASSRRDRGYNSPLHF	TGTGCCAGCAGCCGCCGGGACAGGGGTTATAATTCACCCCTCCACTTT	TRBD1	NA	TRBJ1-6	TRBV5-6
CASSPPGLPRDTQYF	TGTGCCAGCTCACCCCCGGGACTACCCCGGGATACGCAGTATTTT	TRBD2	NA	TRBJ2-3	TRBV18
CASSPRGGTIWETQYF	TGTGCCAGCAGCCCGCGGGGTGGCACGATCTGGGAGACCCAGTACTTC	NA	NA	TRBJ2-5	TRBV11-3
CASSYSAGRYEQYF	TGTGCCAGCAGTTACTCGGCGGGGAGGTACGAGCAGTACTTC	NA	NA	TRBJ2-7	TRBV6-5
CASSLRGQGGEKLFF	TGTGCCAGCAGTTTGAGGGGACAGGGAGGGGAAAAACTGTTTTTT	TRBD1	NA	TRBJ1-4	TRBV28
CASSMRELYGYTF	TGTGCCAGTAGTATGCGGGAACTCTATGGCTACACCTTC	NA	NA	TRBJ1-2	TRBV19
CASSMDRVAEAFF	TGTGCCAGCAGCATGGACAGGGTCGCTGAAGCTTTCTTT	TRBD1	NA	TRBJ1-1	TRBV7-9
CASEIPARGYTF	TGTGCCAGCGAAATCCCGGCACGCGGCTACACCTTC	NA	NA	TRBJ1-2	TRBV25-1
CASSQDPVVAGETGELFF	TGTGCCAGCAGCCAAGATCCCGTGGTTGCGGGGGAAACCGGGGAGCTGTTTTTT	TRBD2	few	TRBJ2-2	TRBV4-2
CASSLGQGKNQPQHF	TGCGCCAGCAGCTTGGGACAGGGCAAAAATCAGCCCCAGCATTTT	TRBD1	NA	TRBJ1-5	TRBV5-1
CATDGGFSGNTIYF	TGTGCCACCGACGGGGGGTTCTCTGGAAACACCATATATTTT	NA	few	TRBJ1-3	TRBV6-5
CASSVGPGWQDSGNTIYF	TGTGCCAGCAGCGTAGGACCGGGGTGGCAGGACTCTGGAAACACCATATATTTT	NA	NA	TRBJ1-3	TRBV9
CAWTSRVFSGANVLTF	TGTGCCTGGACTTCCAGGGTTTTCTCTGGGGCCAACGTCCTGACTTTC	NA	few	TRBJ2-6	TRBV30
CASSQSQATGHGGQPQHF	TGTGCCAGCAGCCAGAGTCAGGCAACAGGGCATGGCGGTCAGCCCCAGCATTTT	NA	few	TRBJ1-5	TRBV7-8
CASSLTGIELNTEAFF	TGCGCCAGCAGCTTGACAGGGATCGAATTGAACACTGAAGCTTTCTTT	NA	NA	TRBJ1-1	TRBV5-1
CASSRQGTEAFF	TGTGCCAGCAGCCGACAGGGCACTGAAGCTTTCTTT	TRBD1	NA	TRBJ1-1	TRBV6-5
CASSRGTGPYGYTF	TGTGCCAGCAGCCGAGGGACAGGACCCTATGGCTACACCTTC	TRBD1	NA	TRBJ1-2	TRBV11-2
CASSPDRKTNYGYTF	TGTGCCAGCAGCCCCGACAGGAAAACTAACTATGGCTACACCTTC	NA	NA	TRBJ1-2	TRBV6-5
CASSPNRDNYGYTF	TGTGCCAGCTCACCAAATAGGGACAACTATGGCTACACCTTC	NA	few	TRBJ1-2	TRBV18
CSVGSGTEAFF	TGCAGCGTCGGCAGCGGAACTGAAGCTTTCTTT	NA	few	TRBJ1-1	TRBV29-1
CASSSLAGGPVTQYF	TGTGCCAGCAGCTCGCTAGCGGGGGGCCCTGTCACGCAGTATTTT	TRBD2	NA	TRBJ2-3	TRBV7-8
CASAGISSGNTIYF	TGTGCCAGCGCGGGGATTTCCTCTGGAAACACCATATATTTT	NA	few	TRBJ1-3	TRBV2
CASSMGPANTGELFF	TGTGCCAGTAGTATGGGGCCCGCGAACACCGGGGAGCTGTTTTTT	NA	few	TRBJ2-2	TRBV19
CASRDPRGAETQYF	TGTGCCAGCAGGGATCCCAGAGGGGCGGAGACCCAGTACTTC	NA	few	TRBJ2-5	TRBV6-6
CASSSGQATYEQYF	TGCGCCAGCAGCTCCGGACAGGCTACCTACGAGCAGTACTTC	TRBD1	few	TRBJ2-7	TRBV5-1
CASRPTGLSTDTQYF	TGTGCCAGCAGACCGACCGGACTTAGCACAGATACGCAGTATTTT	NA	NA	TRBJ2-3	TRBV7-2
CSVGGTEAFF	TGCAGCGTTGGGGGTACTGAAGCTTTCTTT	NA	NA	TRBJ1-1	TRBV29-1
CASTARGYEQYF	TGTGCCTCGACGGCAAGGGGCTACGAGCAGTACTTC	NA	few	TRBJ2-7	TRBV30
CSFRLAGGHEQFF	TGTTCCTTCCGCCTAGCGGGGGGGCATGAGCAGTTCTTC	TRBD2	few	TRBJ2-1	TRBV7-2
CASSPRTSGDTDTQYF	TGTGCCAGCAGCCCCCGGACTAGCGGGGATACAGATACGCAGTATTTT	TRBD2	NA	TRBJ2-3	TRBV9
CASSYQGAGEAFF	TGTGCCAGCAGTTACCAGGGGGCGGGTGAAGCTTTCTTT	TRBD1	few	TRBJ1-1	TRBV6-6
CASSFTGSFDYGYTF	TGTGCCAGCAGCTTTACAGGGAGTTTTGACTATGGCTACACCTTC	NA	NA	TRBJ1-2	TRBV7-9
CASSEPGGEPWETQYF	TGTGCCAGCAGTGAACCCGGCGGGGAGCCCTGGGAGACCCAGTACTTC	NA	NA	TRBJ2-5	TRBV2